This paragraph reports one TCR beta chain. Some clones are missing from TCRdb's copy, which holds only in-frame ones; the method was immunoSEQ multiplex PCR. The data hold about 2,200,000 clones, with around 93% observed a single time. This record comes from a study of shared clonotypes between healthy human individuals. The V gene's germline CDR1 is MDHEN and CDR2 SYDVKM. The V segment lost 8 bases and the J segment 4 bases; nucleotides outside the gene matches: 4. The CDR3 totals 13 residues. CD45RO-negative, CCR7-selected cells formed the naive CD8 fraction, which excluded terminally differentiated effector memory CD45RA+ cells. Every one of the donors was a Caucasian adult that lived in Nashville, Tennessee.

The chain carries TRBV28 and TRBJ2-7; the match to TRBD2 covers 11 bases. The TCR originated in a man aged 18 to 30 in good health. Some clones in this sample may be carry-over from other donors' samples. Material for sequencing was naive CD8+ T cells from PBMCs. CDR3 residues: CASQLAGVYEQYF. The CDR3, as DNA: TGTGCCAGCCAACTAGCGGGAGTTTACGAGCAGTACTTC.